The text below deals with one T cell receptor (beta chain). Generated by immunoSEQ multiplex PCR, the TCRdb table keeps only in-frame clones and is missing some. The table lists roughly 230,000 clones, around four fifths of them singletons, with about 9% in the top ten. The entry originates in a study of blood T cell repertoires in COVID-19. Germline CDR1 is WSHSY and CDR2 is SAAADI. The CDR3 length is 16 residues. Deletions cut 2 bases from V and 2 bases from J, with 13 bases between. This TCR derives from a man aged 35-49 years with active or convalescent COVID-19. The gene calls are TRBV10-2 and TRBJ2-1; D might be TRBD2 (5 bases). Sequenced sample: peripheral blood. CDR3 DNA sequence: TGCGCCAGCAGTGAGGAGCTAGCAAATACCTACAATGAGCAGTTCTTC. It yields the protein CASSEELANTYNEQFF.